Listed below are T cell receptor beta chains from one sample, sequenced in a study of human T cells and chemical hapten exposure. MiXCR, applied by TCRdb to the RACE reads, yields one record per CDR3 protein. Of 75,000 to 100,000 distinct CDR3 sequences listed, around 12% are singletons. The specimen was whole blood, collected in connection with sensitization to the hapten diphenylcyclopropenone (DPC). These receptors were obtained from a woman between 40 and 50 years old with alopecia areata. Some clones in this sample may be carry-over from other donors' samples. Both conserved end residues are part of each CDR3. The D gene is left open where the match is weak. Size values are once, few and many counts, or a class for expanded clones, and some rows have none.

TRBV4-2	TRBJ1-1	.	.	TGTGCCAGCAGCCAACGAGGCTCTGGGAACACTGAAGCTTTCTTT	CASSQRGSGNTEAFF
TRBV29-1	TRBJ2-5	.	many	TGCAGCGTTGTATCGGAGAATGAGACCCAGTACTTC	CSVVSENETQYF
TRBV7-2	TRBJ2-7	TRBD1	.	TGTGCCAGCAGCTCCCGGACAGGGCACTACGAGCAGTACTTC	CASSSRTGHYEQYF
TRBV29-1	TRBJ2-6	TRBD1	.	TGCAGCGTCGGACAGGGCGGATCTGGGGCCAACGTCCTGACTTTC	CSVGQGGSGANVLTF
TRBV5-5	TRBJ2-7	.	.	TGTGCCAGCAGCTTGGCCGGGGGCGACTACGAGCAGTACTTC	CASSLAGGDYEQYF
TRBV18	TRBJ2-7	.	.	TGTGCCAGCTCACCACAGAAGACAGTAAACATTCCGTACTTC	CASSPQKTVNIPYF
TRBV29-1	TRBJ1-2	.	few	TGCAGAGTGCGGGCCTTAGATAACTATGGCTACACCTTC	CRVRALDNYGYTF
TRBV4-1	TRBJ2-4	.	many	TGCGCCAGCAGCCACCCCTCCGGCGACGGCAACATTCAGTACTTC	CASSHPSGDGNIQYF
TRBV4-2	TRBJ1-2	.	many	TGTGCCAGCAGCCAAGAAAGGCAGGGACCCTATGGCTACACCTTC	CASSQERQGPYGYTF
TRBV12-3/TRBV12-4	TRBJ1-3	.	.	TGTGCCAGCACCCGGGTTATAGGGCGAAACACCATATATTTT	CASTRVIGRNTIYF
TRBV20-1	TRBJ2-7	.	.	TGCAGTGCTAGTCCCGAAGCCTACGAGCAGTACTTC	CSASPEAYEQYF
TRBV6-2/TRBV6-3	TRBJ2-3	TRBD2	few	TGTGCCAGCCAACCTAGCGGTAGCACAGATACGCAGTATTTT	CASQPSGSTDTQYF
TRBV4-3	TRBJ2-5	.	few	TGCGCCAGCAGCCAAGATTCGTCAGAGACCCAGTACTTC	CASSQDSSETQYF
TRBV4-3	TRBJ2-7	TRBD2	many	TGCGCCAGCAGCCAAGAGTATCAACGGACTAGCGGGGCCTACGAGCAGTACTTC	CASSQEYQRTSGAYEQYF
TRBV5-6	TRBJ2-5	TRBD2	.	TGTGCCAGCAGCCACCGGACTAGCGGCCCCAGAGAGACCCAGTACTTC	CASSHRTSGPRETQYF
TRBV7-9	TRBJ2-1	.	many	TGTGCCAGCAGCCAAGGCGGCAGGGTCGACAATGAGCAGTTCTTC	CASSQGGRVDNEQFF
TRBV20-1	TRBJ2-7	TRBD2	few	TGCAGTGCTAGAGGACTAGCGGGTAGCTACGAGCAGTACTTC	CSARGLAGSYEQYF
TRBV29-1	TRBJ2-5	.	.	TGCAGCGTTGGAACAGGGTTGGAGCAAGAGACCCAGTACTTC	CSVGTGLEQETQYF
TRBV20-1	TRBJ1-5	TRBD1	.	TGCAGTGCTAGTAGTCAAGACAGCGGGACAGCCAATCAGCCCCAGCATTTT	CSASSQDSGTANQPQHF
TRBV10-3	TRBJ1-1	TRBD1	.	TGTGCCATCAGGGACAGGGACACTGAAGCTTTCTTT	CAIRDRDTEAFF
TRBV5-4	TRBJ1-3	.	.	TGTGCCGGCAAAGTTGAGGGCTCTGGAAACACCATATATTTT	CAGKVEGSGNTIYF
TRBV27	TRBJ2-1	.	once	TGTGCCAGCAGGGCCGGGACTCACTCCTACAATGAGCAGTTCTTC	CASRAGTHSYNEQFF
TRBV6-5	TRBJ1-2	TRBD1	many	TGTGCCAGCAGTATCAGGGGGTCAAACTATGGCTACACCTTC	CASSIRGSNYGYTF
TRBV7-7	TRBJ2-5	.	few	TGTGCTAGCAGCCGTTCGACAAGCGTTGGGGAGACCCAGTACTTC	CASSRSTSVGETQYF
TRBV27	TRBJ2-7	TRBD1	many	TGTGCCAGCAGTTTAAGACAGGGGGACTACGAGCAGTACTTC	CASSLRQGDYEQYF
TRBV29-1	TRBJ2-6	.	.	TGCAGCGTACAGTACTCTGGGGCCAACGTCCTGACTTTC	CSVQYSGANVLTF
TRBV6-2/TRBV6-3	TRBJ1-1	.	few	TGTGCCAGCAGTTACGAAGGGAGGAGACTCAACACTGAAGCTTTCTTT	CASSYEGRRLNTEAFF
TRBV5-4	TRBJ2-2	TRBD2	few	TGTGCCAGCAGCCCCGGGGCTAGCGGGAGCGCGGGGGAGCTGTTTTTT	CASSPGASGSAGELFF
TRBV2	TRBJ2-7	.	few	TGTGCCAGCAGGGGCGTAAGGGACGAGCAGTACTTC	CASRGVRDEQYF
TRBV28	TRBJ2-5	TRBD2	few	TGTGCCAGCAGTTTCCCCATTAGCGGGAGCTGGAAAGAGACCCAGTACTTC	CASSFPISGSWKETQYF
TRBV3-1	TRBJ1-3	.	.	TGTGCCAGCAGCCAGCGGAACGGGGGAAACACCATATATTTT	CASSQRNGGNTIYF
TRBV3-1	TRBJ2-5	.	.	TGTGCCAGCAGCCAAGTTGCCCAGTACTTC	CASSQVAQYF
TRBV27	TRBJ1-5	.	few	TGTGCCAGCAGTGCTAGGGGCCGCCAGCCCCAGCATTTT	CASSARGRQPQHF
TRBV5-1	TRBJ1-1	TRBD1	.	TGCGCCAGCAGCTCGCTAGGGACAGGGGACACTGAAGCTTTCTTT	CASSSLGTGDTEAFF
TRBV7-9	TRBJ2-1	TRBD1	many	TGTGCCAGCAGCCAGACGGTCCCAGGGGGCAGGAATGAGCAGTTCTTC	CASSQTVPGGRNEQFF
TRBV7-8	TRBJ2-1	.	few	TGTGCCAGCAGCTCGCACGTACGCTCCTACAATGAGCAGTTCTTC	CASSSHVRSYNEQFF
TRBV6-2/TRBV6-3	TRBJ2-1	.	many	TGTGCCAGCAGCCGGGGCAGGGTATCCTACAATGAGCAGTTCTTC	CASSRGRVSYNEQFF
TRBV7-2	TRBJ2-3	.	few	TGTGCCAGCAGCTCCGGAAAGGGACTGAGCACAGATACGCAGTATTTT	CASSSGKGLSTDTQYF
TRBV9	TRBJ1-2	TRBD1	.	TGTGCCAGCAGCGTGGGACAGGAATATGGCTACACCTTC	CASSVGQEYGYTF
TRBV7-9	TRBJ1-6	.	many	TGTGCCAGCAGCCCCGGGGCAGACCGGTATAATTCACCCCTCCACTTT	CASSPGADRYNSPLHF
TRBV29-1	TRBJ2-6	.	.	TGCAGCGTCTCCGGGACACTGTTTGGGGCCAACGTCCTGACTTTC	CSVSGTLFGANVLTF
TRBV7-8	TRBJ2-5	TRBD2	.	TGTGCCAGCCGGGGCGGGAGTGAAGAGACCCAGTACTTC	CASRGGSEETQYF
TRBV29-1	TRBJ2-7	TRBD2	few	TGCAGCGTTGGGTCTGGCGGGAGGGCTGGGAACGAGCAGTACTTC	CSVGSGGRAGNEQYF